This T cell receptor beta chain was captured by sequencing in a study of blood T cell repertoires in COVID-19. On the study more broadly: The United States, Italy and Spain provided the acute and convalescent COVID-19 samples. Nucleic acid was either cDNA or gDNA, and it came from T cells, B-cell-depleted T cells, or PBMCs.

This clone was counted a few times. V dropped 0 bases and J dropped 2 bases, with 8 bases sitting between them. CDR3 length: 15 amino acids. Per the germline V gene, CDR1 is MNHEY and CDR2 is SVGAGI. Here immunoSEQ multiplex PCR was the method, and the copy in TCRdb shows in-frame clones only, minus some. The sample lists about 200,000 clones; 65% to 90% were seen once. The rearrangement uses TRBV6-5 and TRBJ2-1; the D is unclear. Material: peripheral blood. The origin of this receptor is a human donor in a cohort sampled during active COVID-19. The CDR3 here is CASSYSQRAYNEQFF. Written as DNA, the CDR3 is TGTGCCAGCAGTTACTCCCAGCGCGCCTACAATGAGCAGTTCTTC.